The 27 T cell receptor beta chains below were found in one sample sequenced in a study of shared clonotypes between healthy human individuals. Profiling relied on immunoSEQ multiplex PCR, and the TCRdb table lists in-frame clones only, not all of them. The repertoire includes about 2.4 million clones, approximately 94% of them detected once, and over 0.12% sits in the top ten. Sequencing was performed on naive CD4+ T cells sorted from blood. Subset here: CD45RA+ positively selected. The origin of the receptors is a man aged 18 to 29 in good health.

V and J are TRBV5-5 and TRBJ1-1; D remains unclear. Between the trimmed V and J ends, which lost 6 bases and 1 base, there was a span of 13 bases. Germline lookup yields CDR1 SGHKS and CDR2 YYEKEE (reference sequence). The CDR3 covers 14 residues. CDR3 region: CASTPGLSNTEAFF. CDR3 DNA sequence: TGTGCCAGCACCCCCGGACTCTCGAACACTGAAGCTTTCTTT. The full variable domain, completed using reference TRBV5-5 and TRBJ1-1, is DAGVTQSPTHLIKTRGQQVTLRCSPISGHKSVSWYQQVLGQGPQFIFQYYEKEERGRGNFPDRFSARQFPNYSSELNVNALLLGDSALYLCASTPGLSNTEAFFGQGTRLTVV.

Of note for this clone: Other DNA sequences from this sample encode an identical CDR3 as well. V gene TRBV6-1 combines with J gene TRBJ2-7, with D perhaps TRBD1 or TRBD2 (5 bases each). CDR1 is MNHNS and CDR2 is SASEGT in the germline V gene. CDR3 length: 14 amino acids. Trimming stripped 1 base from V and 0 bases from J, with 7 bases between. The CDR3 region is CASSEGGVSYEQYF. Here the CDR3 DNA reads TGTGCCAGCAGTGAAGGAGGGGTCTCCTACGAGCAGTACTTC.

The CDR3 reads CASSSTTLLAKNIQYF. The DNA of the CDR3 is TGTGCCAGCAGCTCGACAACCCTACTAGCCAAAAACATTCAGTACTTC. This chain links TRBV7-2 with TRBJ2-4; D unclear. This CDR3 comprises 16 residues. CDR1 SGHTA and CDR2 FQGNSA come from the germline V gene. The V and J ends lost 4 bases and 0 bases respectively, with 13 bases between them.

This clone has only one observation. Different DNA sequences within this sample yield the same CDR3. The V and J genes are TRBV7-9 and TRBJ1-2; D unclear. CDR1 SEHNR and CDR2 FQNEAQ come from the germline V gene (reference sequence). With 5 bases removed from V and 8 bases from J, the gap between germline ends came to 6 bases. The CDR3 has 10 residues. The CDR3 DNA reads as TGTGCCAGCAGCGCAGAGGGCTACACCTTC. Amino acids: CASSAEGYTF.

The gene calls are TRBV18 and TRBJ1-3, with D unclear. The V and J ends lost 1 base and 1 base respectively, with 17 bases between them. The CDR3 has 18 amino acids. Germline values: CDR1 KGHSH, CDR2 LQKENI. CDR3 sequence (DNA): TGTGCCAGCTCACCACTCCCGGATTTCCTCTCGTCTGGAAACACCATATATTTT. Translated, it gives CASSPLPDFLSSGNTIYF.

The genes are TRBV10-3 and TRBJ2-2; the D is unclear. CDR3 length equals 16 residues. V dropped 3 bases and J dropped 1 base, with 12 bases sitting between them. Germline-derived CDR1 and CDR2 are ENHRY and SYGVKD. The CDR3 nucleotides read TGTGCCATCAGTGACGGCCCCAGCCAGAACACCGGGGAGCTGTTTTTT. It is translated as CAISDGPSQNTGELFF.

The J gene is TRBJ2-3, the V gene TRBV5-4; the D is unclear. Germline-derived CDR1 and CDR2 are SGHNT and YYREEE (reference sequence). The CDR3 is 12 amino acids. Trimming took off 0 bases at V and 12 bases at J, with 11 bases between the two ends. The CDR3 sequence: CASSLGRPVQYF. The CDR3 DNA reads TGTGCCAGCAGCTTGGGGCGCCCAGTACAGTATTTT.

The chain combines TRBV11-2 with TRBJ2-3; possible D gene TRBD1, 5 bases. The CDR3 spans 15 residues. V was shortened by 4 bases and J by 5 bases, with 16 bases between the two germline ends. The germline V gene encodes CDR1 SGHAT and CDR2 FQNNGV. CDR3 coding DNA: TGTGCCAGCAGCTCCAACCGGACAAAAGTAGATACGCAGTATTTT. Translation: CASSSNRTKVDTQYF. The variable domain in full, with the rest retrieved from reference TRBV11-2 and TRBJ2-3, is EAGVAQSPRYKIIEKRQSVAFWCNPISGHATLYWYQQILGQGPKLLIQFQNNGVVDDSQLPKDRFSAERLKGVDSTLKIQPAKLEDSAVYLCASSSNRTKVDTQYFGPGTRLTVL.

V usage is TRBV7-3 and J usage is TRBJ2-5, with D unclear. Germline loops: CDR1 SGHTA, CDR2 FQGTGA. Trimming stripped 4 bases from V and 5 bases from J, with 11 bases between. The CDR3 loop spans 13 amino acids. The DNA for the CDR3 is TGTGCCAGCAGCTACGGCAGAGAGGAGACCCAGTACTTC. Amino acids: CASSYGREETQYF.

This clone showed up just once. This chain uses TRBV11-2 with TRBJ2-5; either TRBD1 or TRBD2 may fit D (5 bases each). The V gene lost 5 bases and the J gene lost 5 bases, with 18 bases spanning the gap. The CDR3 spans 15 residues. Germline lookup yields CDR1 SGHAT and CDR2 FQNNGV. CDR3 amino acids: CASSPLLRRGETQYF. CDR3 coding DNA: TGTGCCAGCAGCCCCCTGCTTCGTCGGGGCGAGACCCAGTACTTC.

The chain uses TRBV5-4 and TRBJ1-4; 9 bases match TRBD1. V lost 4 bases to trimming and J lost 3 bases; unmatched junction nucleotides: 7. This CDR3 spans 16 amino acids. Per germline, CDR1 SGHNT and CDR2 YYREEE (reference sequence). The DNA for the CDR3 is TGTGCCAGCAGCCAGGGACAGGGAAGGTCTAATGAAAAACTGTTTTTT. This encodes CASSQGQGRSNEKLFF.

The chain couples TRBV18 to TRBJ2-5; D gene uncertain. The end of the DNA fits TRBJ2-7 better, so the J call may be wrong. The CDR3 contains 13 residues. The V gene's germline CDR1 is KGHSH and CDR2 LQKENI. The CDR3 is CASSLWGTGEQYF. CDR3 nucleotide sequence: TGTGCCAGCTCACTTTGGGGAACTGGCGAGCAGTACTTC.

This clone was counted only a few times. The V gene is TRBV28, the J gene TRBJ1-1, with a possible D match to TRBD1 (6 bases). The V gene lost 7 bases and the J gene lost 10 bases, with 13 bases spanning the gap. The germline V gene has CDR1 MDHEN and CDR2 SYDVKM. This CDR3 is built from 11 residues. The CDR3 nucleotides read TGTGCCAGCACCTTAGGACAGCGAGCTTTCTTT. Translated: CASTLGQRAFF.

This chain joins TRBV6-1 and TRBJ2-7, with 7 nucleotides matching TRBD1. V lost 6 bases to trimming and J lost 2 bases; unmatched junction nucleotides: 4. This CDR3 is 13 amino acids long. CDR1 is MNHNS, CDR2 SASEGT, per germline. CDR3 protein: CASRATGTYEQYF. DNA of the CDR3: TGTGCCAGCAGGGCGACAGGGACCTACGAGCAGTACTTC.

The chain recombines TRBV27 with TRBJ2-7; D possibly uses TRBD1 or TRBD2 (7 bases each). Germline V gene data show CDR1 as MNHEY and CDR2 as SMNVEV (reference sequence). V lost 5 bases to trimming and J lost 4 bases, with 18 bases between them. The CDR3 runs 15 residues. The CDR3 sequence is CASSAPQGGSYEQYF. The CDR3 coding sequence is TGTGCCAGCAGTGCCCCCCAGGGGGGGTCTTACGAGCAGTACTTC.

This chain uses TRBV4-1 with TRBJ1-3; D gene unclear. V lost 4 bases and J 0 bases, leaving 10 bases between the germline ends. Germline assignment: CDR1 MGHRA and CDR2 YSYEKL. The CDR3 is made up of 15 amino acids. The CDR3 DNA is TGCGCCAGCAGCCGGGTCGAAGGCTCTGGAAACACCATATATTTT. Amino acid sequence: CASSRVEGSGNTIYF.

A note on this clone: Possible read error: a much larger clone is one base away. This sample includes further DNA sequences coding for the same CDR3. This chain joins TRBV7-6 and TRBJ2-5; D is undetermined. Trimming shortened V by 2 bases and J by 2 bases, and 0 bases separated the two germline ends. Germline V CDR1 and CDR2: SGHVS, FNYEAQ. The CDR3 is 11 amino acids. Written as DNA, the CDR3 is TGTGCCAGCAGCTTACAAGAGACCCAGTACTTC. Encoded protein: CASSLQETQYF.

This clone was observed a single time. This chain links TRBV10-3 with TRBJ2-3; D may be TRBD2 (6 bases). CDR1 is ENHRY and CDR2 is SYGVKD in the germline V gene. Trimming stripped 11 bases from V and 4 bases from J, with 16 bases between. The CDR3 runs 13 residues. The CDR3 sequence: CAATSREADTQYF. As DNA, the CDR3 is TGTGCCGCCACTAGCCGGGAAGCAGATACGCAGTATTTT.

J is TRBJ2-6 and V is TRBV6-5; D not resolved. There are 13 residues in the CDR3. Germline CDR1 and CDR2: MNHEY and SVGAGI. V shed 10 bases and J shed 2 bases, with 9 bases lying between them. In DNA form, the CDR3 reads TGTGCCACCAGAGGCGCTGGGGCCAACGTCCTGACTTTC. Translation gives CATRGAGANVLTF.

The rearrangement joins TRBV18 to TRBJ1-2, with 8 bases matching TRBD1. CDR1 and CDR2 (germline): KGHSH, LQKENI. The CDR3 covers 17 residues. V lost 2 bases, J lost 4 bases, and 12 bases stayed unmatched. This chain's CDR3 is CASSPTGTGAGGYGYTF. CDR3 nucleotides: TGTGCCAGCTCACCAACCGGGACAGGCGCGGGGGGCTATGGCTACACCTTC. The variable domain in full, completed from reference TRBV18 and TRBJ1-2, reads NAGVMQNPRHLVRRRGQEARLRCSPMKGHSHVYWYRQLPEEGLKFMVYLQKENIIDESGMPKERFSAEFPKEGPSILRIQQVVRGDSAAYFCASSPTGTGAGGYGYTFGSGTRLTVV.

V is TRBV7-8 and J is TRBJ2-7; 12 bases agree with TRBD2. The V segment lost 5 bases and the J segment 1 base; nucleotides outside the gene matches: 9. Per the germline V gene, CDR1 is SGHVS and CDR2 is FQNEAQ. The CDR3 contains 17 residues. Here the CDR3 DNA reads TGTGCCAGCAGCGGAGGACTAGCGGGATCCCTATCCTACGAGCAGTACTTC. Translating gives CASSGGLAGSLSYEQYF.

This chain connects TRBV7-2 to TRBJ2-7; TRBD2 matches at 10 bases. This CDR3 is 15 amino acids long. The germline V gene encodes CDR1 SGHTA and CDR2 FQGNSA. J lost 6 bases, V lost 5 bases, and 10 bases had no gene match. The CDR3 sequence is CASSAGGLAGVEQYF. CDR3 nucleotide sequence: TGTGCCAGCAGCGCCGGGGGCCTAGCGGGAGTCGAGCAGTACTTC.

The V call is TRBV6-5, the J call TRBJ2-5; 9 nucleotides align to TRBD2. Germline CDR1 MNHEY, CDR2 SVGAGI. V lost 0 bases to trimming and J lost 5 bases; unmatched junction nucleotides: 4. The CDR3 consists of 15 residues. The CDR3 region is CASSYSWTSVETQYF. DNA of the CDR3: TGTGCCAGCAGTTACTCATGGACTAGCGTTGAGACCCAGTACTTC.

The chain employs TRBV7-9 and TRBJ2-1; D possibly corresponds to TRBD1 (6 bases). The CDR3 spans 16 residues. V was cut by 2 bases and J by 7 bases, with 18 bases left in between. Germline loops: CDR1 SEHNR, CDR2 FQNEAQ (reference sequence). This chain's CDR3 is CASSLWTADIGNEQFF. The CDR3 bases are TGTGCCAGCAGCTTATGGACAGCGGATATAGGGAATGAGCAGTTCTTC.

The sample holds one count of this clone. Other DNA sequences from this sample encode an identical CDR3 as well. The chain combines TRBV29-1 with TRBJ2-2; TRBD1 might be the D (7 bases). Deletions cut 6 bases from V and 2 bases from J, with 13 bases between. In germline, CDR1 is SQVTM, CDR2 ANQGSEA. The CDR3 length is 14 residues. The CDR3 reads CSVAGGPNTGELFF. The CDR3 region has the DNA TGCAGCGTAGCAGGGGGGCCTAACACCGGGGAGCTGTTTTTT.

Worth noting for this clone: Other nucleotide sequences from this sample produce the same CDR3. The chain combines TRBV7-9 with TRBJ2-3; D gene unclear. The CDR3 has 13 amino acids. CDR1 is SEHNR, CDR2 FQNEAQ, per germline (reference sequence). Between the trimmed V and J ends, which lost 5 bases and 1 base, there was a span of 7 bases. As DNA, the CDR3 is TGTGCCAGCAGCCTAACGGGCACAGATACGCAGTATTTT. This codes for CASSLTGTDTQYF.

The rearrangement joins TRBV5-6 to TRBJ2-7; D might be TRBD2 (6 bases). Trimming shortened V by 4 bases and J by 2 bases, and 13 bases separated the two germline ends. The germline gives CDR1 SGHDT, CDR2 YYEEEE. The CDR3 is 14 amino acids. The DNA for the CDR3 is TGTGCCAGCAGCCCGGGACTTTTCACCTACGAGCAGTACTTC. Protein: CASSPGLFTYEQYF.